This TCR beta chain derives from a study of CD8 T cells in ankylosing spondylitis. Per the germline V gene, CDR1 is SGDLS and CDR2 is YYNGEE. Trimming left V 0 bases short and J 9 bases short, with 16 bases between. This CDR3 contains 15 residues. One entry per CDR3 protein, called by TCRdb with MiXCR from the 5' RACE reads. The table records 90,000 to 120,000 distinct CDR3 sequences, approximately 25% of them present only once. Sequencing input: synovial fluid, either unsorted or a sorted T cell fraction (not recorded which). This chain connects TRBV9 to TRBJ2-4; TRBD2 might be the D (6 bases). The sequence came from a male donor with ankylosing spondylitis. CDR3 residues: CASSVGVGREGIQYF. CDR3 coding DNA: TGTGCCAGCAGCGTAGGAGTGGGGCGGGAAGGCATTCAGTACTTC.